A single sample is the source of the 27 T cell receptor beta chains below, sequenced in a study of monozygotic twins with inflammatory bowel disease (dated by TCRdb to about 2019). The library was generated by 5' RACE. The sequencing machine was an Illumina HiSeq 2500. After TCRdb reprocessed the reads, each CDR3 protein sequence was kept as one row, without DNA. The record for this sample contains some 150,000 distinct CDR3 sequences. Approximately 2.4% of the sample comes from the top ten. Material for sequencing was blood. These receptors were taken from a human donor with ulcerative colitis or Crohn's disease, or a healthy co-twin of an affected twin (not recorded which).

This rearrangement joins TRBV12-5 to TRBJ2-7; no DNA is available, so the TRBD1 call from TCRdb remains unchecked. The CDR3 runs to 16 residues. CDR1 is LGHNT, CDR2 FRNRAP, per germline. The CDR3 region is CASGSRTRDRTYEQYF.

The V gene is TRBV15, the J gene TRBJ1-2. Germline CDR1 reads LNHNV; CDR2 reads YYDKDF (reference sequence). The CDR3 covers 14 residues. CDR3: CATSRLDEDEGYTF.

The rearrangement links TRBV20-1 to TRBJ2-1; TCRdb reports TRBD2, a call that lacks DNA to check it against. In germline, CDR1 is DFQATT, CDR2 SNEGSKA (reference sequence). The CDR3 length is 12 residues. Here the CDR3 reads CSARPDLGGQFF.

V usage is TRBV10-2 and J usage is TRBJ2-7; TCRdb's assignment of TRBD1 cannot be checked, as there is no DNA. Looked up from germline, CDR1 is WSHSY and CDR2 is SAAADI. The CDR3 consists of 16 residues. CDR3 sequence: CASRTSGTGTSYEQYF.

The chain recombines TRBV15 with TRBJ1-1; the D call from TCRdb, TRBD1, cannot be confirmed without DNA. Germline V gives CDR1 LNHNV, CDR2 YYDKDF (reference sequence). The CDR3 spans 15 residues. CDR3 region: CATSRDWDRGTEAFF.

This chain's CDR3 is CASELGGFGNTIYF. The chain uses TRBV25-1 and TRBJ1-3. The length of the CDR3 is 14 residues. CDR1 MGHDK and CDR2 SYGVNS come from the germline V gene.

This CDR3 reads CSARTGLAWDEQFF. V usage is TRBV20-1 and J usage is TRBJ2-1; the D call from TCRdb, TRBD2, cannot be confirmed without DNA. Germline CDR1 reads DFQATT; CDR2 reads SNEGSKA (reference sequence). This CDR3 region has 14 residues.

V and J are TRBV25-1 and TRBJ2-2; TCRdb lists TRBD1, though no DNA is available to test this call. Germline V lookup: CDR1 MGHDK, CDR2 SYGVNS. This CDR3 is 14 amino acids long. This chain's CDR3 is CASGPGQRVGELFF.

This rearrangement joins TRBV19 to TRBJ2-1. The CDR3 covers 15 residues. In germline, CDR1 is LNHDA, CDR2 SQIVND (reference sequence). The CDR3 loop reads CASSTSGSDHNEQFF.

The V gene is TRBV10-3, the J gene TRBJ1-5; without DNA, the TCRdb call of TRBD1 cannot be checked. The CDR3 totals 16 residues. Per the germline V gene, CDR1 is ENHRY and CDR2 is SYGVKD. The CDR3 is CAISESGGTGNQPQHF.

The rearrangement links TRBV10-3 to TRBJ2-2. The length of the CDR3 is 15 residues. Germline V CDR1 and CDR2: ENHRY, SYGVKD. Here the CDR3 reads CAISDPRGNTGELFF.

This chain links TRBV5-1 with TRBJ2-2; TCRdb's D call of TRBD1 is untestable without DNA. The germline V gene has CDR1 SGHRS and CDR2 YFSETQ. The CDR3 totals 16 residues. CDR3: CASSLVLREDTGELFF.

The chain joins TRBV19 to TRBJ2-3. Germline CDR1 LNHDA, CDR2 SQIVND (reference sequence). The CDR3 is made up of 13 amino acids. The chain's CDR3 is CASSISHTDTQYF.

CDR3 loop: CASSQAGQANEKLFF. The chain combines TRBV4-2 with TRBJ1-4; lacking DNA, the TRBD1 call made by TCRdb goes unchecked. The germline V gene encodes CDR1 LGHNA and CDR2 YNFKEQ. CDR3 length: 15 residues.

The rearrangement uses TRBV20-1 and TRBJ2-3; the D call from TCRdb, TRBD1, cannot be confirmed without DNA. Germline V gene lookup returns CDR1 DFQATT and CDR2 SNEGSKA (reference sequence). The CDR3 contains 16 residues. This CDR3 reads CSATGPGATSTDTQYF.

The V call is TRBV12-3 or TRBV12-4, the J call TRBJ1-5; as DNA is missing, the TRBD1 call by TCRdb cannot be tested. There are 13 residues in the CDR3. CDR3 protein: CASSSGHPVPQHF.

This chain links TRBV28 with TRBJ1-6; the D call from TCRdb, TRBD1, cannot be confirmed without DNA. CDR3 size: 14 residues. Germline loops: CDR1 MDHEN, CDR2 SYDVKM. CDR3 sequence reads: CASSLSKTASPLHF.

The CDR3 protein is CASSTWDRATQYF. The rearrangement joins TRBV5-5 to TRBJ2-3; absent DNA, TCRdb's TRBD1 call cannot be checked. Germline V gene lookup returns CDR1 SGHKS and CDR2 YYEKEE (reference sequence). The CDR3 is made up of 13 amino acids. The full variable domain, rest sourced from reference TRBV5-5 and TRBJ2-3, is DAGVTQSPTHLIKTRGQQVTLRCSPISGHKSVSWYQQVLGQGPQFIFQYYEKEERGRGNFPDRFSARQFPNYSSELNVNALLLGDSALYLCASSTWDRATQYFGPGTRLTVL.

The chain combines TRBV20-1 with TRBJ2-1. Looked up from germline, CDR1 is DFQATT and CDR2 is SNEGSKA (reference sequence). The CDR3 is 17 amino acids. This chain's CDR3 is CSARVPSGISAYNEQFF.

V is TRBV15 and J is TRBJ2-3; the D gene TCRdb calls, TRBD1, cannot be checked with no DNA. Germline loops: CDR1 LNHNV, CDR2 YYDKDF (reference sequence). This CDR3 is built from 16 residues. Here the CDR3 reads CATSRDGQGSTDTQYF. The full variable domain, its missing parts supplied by reference TRBV15 and TRBJ2-3, is DAMVIQNPRYQVTQFGKPVTLSCSQTLNHNVMYWYQQKSSQAPKLLFHYYDKDFNNEADTPDNFQSRRPNTSFCFLDIRSPGLGDTAMYLCATSRDGQGSTDTQYFGPGTRLTVL.

The chain links TRBV18 to TRBJ2-7; no DNA is available, so the TRBD1 call from TCRdb remains unchecked. This CDR3 spans 13 amino acids. In germline, CDR1 is KGHSH, CDR2 LQKENI. Here the CDR3 reads CASSPSVRYEQYF.

The genes are TRBV11-2 and TRBJ2-1. CDR1 and CDR2 (germline): SGHAT, FQNNGV. This CDR3 spans 15 amino acids. This CDR3 reads CASSSLSGTYNEQFF.

The V and J genes are TRBV25-1 and TRBJ2-7; TCRdb selects TRBD1, and the lack of DNA leaves this call unchecked. The CDR3 spans 14 residues. Germline CDR1 is MGHDK and CDR2 is SYGVNS. The CDR3 spells CASRPPGDSYEQYF.

The rearrangement uses TRBV7-9 and TRBJ2-3; TCRdb names TRBD1, which stays unverified in the absence of DNA. CDR3 length: 16 amino acids. Per germline, CDR1 SEHNR and CDR2 FQNEAQ (reference sequence). The CDR3 loop is CASSYVQGTGPDTQYF.

The gene calls are TRBV30 and TRBJ2-3; absent DNA, TCRdb's TRBD2 call cannot be checked. Per the germline V gene, CDR1 is GTSNPN and CDR2 is SVGIG (reference sequence). The CDR3 has 15 amino acids. The CDR3 here is CAWSMDGLSEDTQYF.

The J gene is TRBJ2-2, the V gene TRBV27; TCRdb reports TRBD2, a call that lacks DNA to check it against. Germline CDR1 reads MNHEY; CDR2 reads SMNVEV (reference sequence). This CDR3 has 15 amino acids. CDR3: CASSFYGGNTGELFF.

CDR3 in amino acids: CSARIDQSFYEQFF. This chain uses TRBV20-1 with TRBJ2-1. The CDR3 is made up of 14 amino acids. Germline loops: CDR1 DFQATT, CDR2 SNEGSKA (reference sequence).